This T cell receptor beta chain was obtained from a study of shared clonotypes between healthy human individuals. Deletions cut 0 bases from V and 6 bases from J, with 16 bases between. Germline loops: CDR1 SGHVS, CDR2 FNYEAQ. CDR3 length: 16 amino acids. Study-wide points: Memory subsets generally showed lower estimated richness than naive subsets. Rarefaction analysis demonstrated incomplete sorted-subset sequencing notwithstanding large depth. Roughly 5% of naive CD4 clonotypes were shared across a handful of donors.

A 200 ng quantity of DNA, roughly 32,000 T cell genomes, went into the sorted-subset replicate PCRs. Clones were read by immunoSEQ multiplex PCR, and TCRdb kept only the in-frame ones, dropping some. The sample records 800,000 to 1,200,000 clones, 78% being singletons. In its sample, this clone was seen a few times. Its target is unknown. The chain uses TRBV7-6 and TRBJ2-3; the D gene is possibly TRBD2 (6 bases). The clonotype was recovered from a young man in good health. Some clones in this sample may be carry-over from other donors' samples. Sequenced input: memory CD4+ T cells from PBMCs. Subset described: CD45RA-negative fraction. The CDR3 protein is CASSLATRLGSDTQYF. In DNA form, the CDR3 reads TGTGCCAGCAGCTTAGCGACTAGATTGGGCTCTGATACGCAGTATTTT.